One and the same sample provided the 23 T cell receptor beta chains below, sequenced in a study of Ad26.COV2.S vaccination and SARS-CoV-2 variants (dated by TCRdb to 2020 to 2023). The library relied on the immunoSEQ multiplex PCR assay. TCRdb took over this immuneACCESS table, retaining in-frame rearrangements with V and J assigned. Such tables are incomplete; in checked studies, under half of the missing clones stem from an unresolved V gene, and the remainder is unexplained. The sample table contains 300,000 to 400,000 clones; only one count was recorded for approximately 80% of them. Of the sample, 2% to 2.5% is held by the ten largest clones. The sample's treatment or condition, from its label and the paper: roughly 20 received Ad26.COV2.S at low or high dose, single or two shots; about 5 received placebo; per-sample allocation not given. Repertoires of vaccine and placebo recipients were sequenced from samples collected on day 63 after the first injection.

Source: peripheral blood, taken in a trial of Ad26.COV2.S vaccine versus placebo. Every receptor here comes from a person between 18 and 60 years old who received the Ad26.COV2.S COVID-19 vaccine or a placebo.

V gene TRBV7-9 combines with J gene TRBJ2-6; a weak D match, TRBD2 (5 bases). The CDR3 spans 16 residues. V was trimmed by 5 bases and J by 0 bases, leaving 11 bases between them. The V gene's germline CDR1 is SEHNR and CDR2 FQNEAQ (reference sequence). CDR3 DNA: TGTGCCAGCAGCCGGACTTCAAGCTCTGGGGCCAACGTCCTGACTTTC. It translates to CASSRTSSSGANVLTF. Drawing the rest from reference TRBV7-9 and TRBJ2-6, the complete variable domain is DTGVSQNPRHKITKRGQNVTFRCDPISEHNRLYWYRQTLGQGPEFLTYFQNEAQLEKSRLLSDRFSAERPKGSFSTLEIQRTEQGDSAMYLCASSRTSSSGANVLTFGAGSRLTVL.

The V call is TRBV7-2, the J call TRBJ2-1, with D hard to call. Trimming shortened V by 6 bases and J by 5 bases, and 5 bases separated the two germline ends. Germline CDR1 and CDR2: SGHTA and FQGNSA. The CDR3 is 11 amino acids. CDR3 sequence reads: CASRGNNEQFF. The CDR3 DNA reads TGTGCCAGCAGGGGGAACAATGAGCAGTTCTTC.

The chain combines TRBV5-1 with TRBJ2-7; D is perhaps TRBD1 (6 bases). Deletions cut 5 bases from V and 4 bases from J, with 16 bases between. The CDR3 loop spans 14 amino acids. The germline CDR1 and CDR2 sequences are SGHRS and YFSETQ. This chain's CDR3 is CASRFGRDTYEQYF. The CDR3, as DNA: TGCGCCAGCAGATTTGGCCGGGACACTTACGAGCAGTACTTC. The full variable domain, in which reference TRBV5-1 and TRBJ2-7 provide the parts outside the CDR3, is KAGVTQTPRYLIKTRGQQVTLSCSPISGHRSVSWYQQTPGQGLQFLFEYFSETQRNKGNFPGRFSGRQFSNSRSEMNVSTLELGDSALYLCASRFGRDTYEQYFGPGTRLTVT.

The chain has TRBV12-3 or TRBV12-4 and TRBJ2-7; possibly TRBD1 for D (6 bases). The V and J ends lost 7 bases and 5 bases respectively, with 15 bases between them. This CDR3 region has 13 residues. The CDR3 reads CASNLRAGDEQYF. The CDR3, as DNA: TGTGCCAGCAACTTACGCGCAGGGGACGAGCAGTACTTC.

The chain couples TRBV5-5 to TRBJ2-3, with D uncertain. CDR1 and CDR2 (germline): SGHKS, YYEKEE (reference sequence). The ends were cut back, 1 base at V and 6 bases at J, with 21 bases in the middle. There are 17 residues in the CDR3. Written as DNA, the CDR3 is TGTGCCAGCAGCTTGTCGGCCCAGTCTGCAGGCAGGGATACGCAGTATTTT. This gives the protein CASSLSAQSAGRDTQYF. The variable domain in full, with the rest retrieved from reference TRBV5-5 and TRBJ2-3, is DAGVTQSPTHLIKTRGQQVTLRCSPISGHKSVSWYQQVLGQGPQFIFQYYEKEERGRGNFPDRFSARQFPNYSSELNVNALLLGDSALYLCASSLSAQSAGRDTQYFGPGTRLTVL.

V and J are TRBV3-1 (or the pseudogene TRBV3-2) and TRBJ1-5, with 8 bases fitting TRBD1. Germline lookup yields CDR1 LGHDT and CDR2 YNNKEL (reference sequence). This CDR3 is 14 amino acids long. V was pared by 0 bases and J by 12 bases, with 7 bases of the junction left unmatched. The CDR3 sequence: CASSQERTGLSQHF. In DNA form, the CDR3 reads TGTGCCAGCAGCCAAGAAAGGACAGGGTTAAGCCAGCATTTT.

The chain links TRBV28 to TRBJ1-1; possible D gene TRBD1, 6 bases. Germline V CDR1 and CDR2: MDHEN, SYDVKM. V lost 6 bases and J lost 3, with 17 bases in between. The CDR3 sequence is 15 residues long. The CDR3 here is CASSPRGGGYTEAFF. The CDR3 bases are TGTGCCAGCAGCCCCAGGGGTGGGGGGTACACTGAAGCTTTCTTT.

This chain joins TRBV18 and TRBJ2-3; D is uncertain. Germline V gene data show CDR1 as KGHSH and CDR2 as LQKENI. The CDR3 sequence is 13 residues long. The germline V and J ends were trimmed by 2 bases and 2 bases, with 5 bases remaining between them. The CDR3 sequence is CASSPNPTDTQYF. CDR3 DNA: TGTGCCAGCTCACCAAACCCCACAGATACGCAGTATTTT.

This chain links TRBV28 with TRBJ1-5; TRBD1 matches at 7 bases. In germline, CDR1 is MDHEN, CDR2 SYDVKM. The CDR3 contains 15 residues. V dropped 5 bases and J dropped 4; count of bases not matched to a gene: 8. As DNA, the CDR3 is TGTGCCAGCAGTGAATCGGACAGGAGAAATCAGCCCCAGCATTTT. Translating gives CASSESDRRNQPQHF.

The genes are TRBV7-9 and TRBJ2-5; D possibly corresponds to TRBD2 (5 bases). Per the germline V gene, CDR1 is SEHNR and CDR2 is FQNEAQ (reference sequence). The CDR3 totals 11 residues. Trimming took off 5 bases at V and 7 bases at J, with 8 bases between the two ends. The DNA of the CDR3 is TGTGCCAGCAGCCGTGAGGGGACCCAGTACTTC. It specifies CASSREGTQYF.

The chain uses TRBV9 and TRBJ1-3, with D uncertain. Germline V gene sequence: CDR1 SGDLS, CDR2 YYNGEE. V was clipped by 3 bases and J by 1 base, with 11 bases between them. This CDR3 comprises 15 residues. CDR3 nucleotides: TGTGCCAGCAGCGCTGGGCCCGGATCTGGAAACACCATATATTTT. Amino acid sequence: CASSAGPGSGNTIYF.

The V call is TRBV6-5, the J call TRBJ1-4; D is unresolved. The germline gives CDR1 MNHEY, CDR2 SVGAGI. The V end lost 5 bases, the J end lost 4 bases, and 11 bases lay between the germline ends. This CDR3 region has 14 residues. The CDR3 is CASSPFSGNEKLFF. The DNA of the CDR3 is TGTGCCAGCAGTCCTTTCAGTGGTAATGAAAAACTGTTTTTT.

The CDR3 is CASSLVGPSGANVLTF. The CDR3 DNA reads as TGTGCCAGCAGCTTGGTCGGACCGTCTGGGGCCAACGTCCTGACTTTC. V is TRBV5-6 and J is TRBJ2-6; D unresolved. CDR1 SGHDT and CDR2 YYEEEE come from the germline V gene. This CDR3 is built from 16 residues. Trimming removed 0 bases at V and 1 base at J, with 8 bases between.

This clone is a singleton in its sample. The V call is TRBV18, the J call TRBJ1-5; 7 positions match TRBD1. CDR3 size: 17 residues. V gave up 1 base and J gave up 0 bases; unmatched junction bases: 6. CDR1 KGHSH and CDR2 LQKENI come from the germline V gene. CDR3 in amino acids: CASSPRDSRFSNQPQHF. CDR3 nucleotides: TGTGCCAGCTCACCACGGGACAGTCGATTTAGCAATCAGCCCCAGCATTTT.

The table lists this clone with a few counts. The rearrangement joins TRBV19 to TRBJ1-2, with D perhaps TRBD1 (5 bases). The CDR3 totals 15 residues. The germline V gene has CDR1 LNHDA and CDR2 SQIVND (reference sequence). Trimming pared 5 bases from V and 4 bases from J, leaving 17 bases between. In nucleotides, the CDR3 is TGTGCCAGTAGTCCCGGGACCTCGATTATCTATGGCTACACCTTC. It codes for CASSPGTSIIYGYTF.

A few counts support this clone. The rearrangement uses TRBV5-8 and TRBJ1-3; no clear D. The CDR3 consists of 15 residues. CDR1 SGHTS and CDR2 YDEGEE come from the germline V gene. Trimming took off 0 bases at V and 0 bases at J, with 7 bases between the two ends. CDR3: CASSLGAYSGNTIYF. For the CDR3, the DNA is TGTGCCAGCAGCTTGGGGGCTTACTCTGGAAACACCATATATTTT.

This rearrangement joins TRBV4-2 to TRBJ2-1, with D possibly matching TRBD1 (5 bases). The CDR3 has 15 residues. The V gene lost 4 bases and the J gene lost 8 bases, with 18 bases spanning the gap. The germline CDR1 and CDR2 sequences are LGHNA and YNFKEQ. Written as DNA, the CDR3 is TGTGCCAGCAGCCTTACCCCTGGGGCGTTCGATGAGCAGTTCTTC. Amino acid sequence: CASSLTPGAFDEQFF.

The chain joins TRBV6-5 to TRBJ1-1; D uncertain. The CDR3 runs 15 residues. In germline, CDR1 is MNHEY, CDR2 SVGAGI. V lost 2 bases and J lost 1, with 11 bases in between. Here the CDR3 DNA reads TGTGCCAGCAGTTACGGTAGCAGCCCGAACACTGAAGCTTTCTTT. Its protein is CASSYGSSPNTEAFF.

This clone was seen repeatedly, ten times or more. V usage is TRBV18 and J usage is TRBJ1-2, with 10 bases that match TRBD1. The CDR3 runs to 14 residues. Trimming took 6 bases from V and 7 from J; bases not matched to a gene: 8. CDR1 KGHSH and CDR2 LQKENI come from the germline V gene. CDR3 bases: TGTGCCAGCTCGCCGACAGGGGGCAAAGGTGGCTACACCTTC. Its translation is CASSPTGGKGGYTF.

V gene TRBV5-1 combines with J gene TRBJ2-2; 7 bases fit TRBD1. The germline V gene has CDR1 SGHRS and CDR2 YFSETQ. Losses at the gene ends were 4 bases for V and 4 bases for J; bases not matched to a gene: 7. The length of the CDR3 is 15 residues. The CDR3: CASSTPRQGTGELFF. The CDR3 nucleotides read TGCGCCAGCAGCACCCCTCGACAGGGCACCGGGGAGCTGTTTTTT.

The CDR3 region is CASSLVTGYGYTF. DNA of the CDR3: TGTGCCAGCAGCTTGGTTACGGGATATGGCTACACCTTC. This sequence joins TRBV5-8 and TRBJ1-2; D is unclear. There are 13 residues in the CDR3. Germline V gene lookup returns CDR1 SGHTS and CDR2 YDEGEE. Trimming took 0 bases from V and 5 from J, leaving 8 bases between them.

This sequence joins TRBV7-9 and TRBJ2-7, with 8 nucleotides matching TRBD1. The CDR3 length is 15 residues. V lost 5 bases and J lost 2; bases outside the gene matches: 8. Per the germline V gene, CDR1 is SEHNR and CDR2 is FQNEAQ (reference sequence). In DNA, the CDR3 is TGTGCCAGCAGCACTCGGACAGGGCGCGCCTACGAGCAGTACTTC. This codes for CASSTRTGRAYEQYF.

The chain links TRBV3-1 (or the pseudogene TRBV3-2) to TRBJ2-1, with 14 bases lining up with TRBD2. The ends lost 6 bases at V and 8 bases at J; junction bases unmatched: 9. In germline, CDR1 is LGHDT, CDR2 YNNKEL (reference sequence). The CDR3 is made up of 16 amino acids. CDR3 loop: CASSPGTSGGIHEQFF. CDR3 nucleotides: TGTGCCAGCAGTCCCGGGACTAGCGGGGGAATCCATGAGCAGTTCTTC.